This TCR beta chain originates from a study of blood T cells in healthy people across ages. Whole-study results and caveats: Strongly correlated with naive T cell percentage was TCR beta diversity.

PCR was performed a second time for 7 to 11 cycles using a sample-barcoded 5' primer and a J-beta primer mix. A single record per CDR3 protein comes from TCRdb applying MiXCR to the 5' RACE reads. Among 600,000 or so distinct CDR3 sequences listed, approximately 30% were seen once. The CDR3 totals 15 residues. Germline CDR1 DFQATT, CDR2 SNEGSKA (reference sequence). J gave up 3 bases and V 0 bases, and 4 bases lay outside the gene matches. Whenever a sample was processed, at least 6 million PBMCs were isolated. Worth noting for this clonotype: Its antigen is unknown.

The rearrangement links TRBV20-1 to TRBJ2-7; TRBD2 matches 11 bases. This TCR came from a woman older than 75 in good health. Sample: blood. This chain's CDR3 is CSARDVTSGDYEQYF. In DNA form, the CDR3 reads TGCAGTGCTAGAGATGTGACTAGCGGGGACTACGAGCAGTACTTC.